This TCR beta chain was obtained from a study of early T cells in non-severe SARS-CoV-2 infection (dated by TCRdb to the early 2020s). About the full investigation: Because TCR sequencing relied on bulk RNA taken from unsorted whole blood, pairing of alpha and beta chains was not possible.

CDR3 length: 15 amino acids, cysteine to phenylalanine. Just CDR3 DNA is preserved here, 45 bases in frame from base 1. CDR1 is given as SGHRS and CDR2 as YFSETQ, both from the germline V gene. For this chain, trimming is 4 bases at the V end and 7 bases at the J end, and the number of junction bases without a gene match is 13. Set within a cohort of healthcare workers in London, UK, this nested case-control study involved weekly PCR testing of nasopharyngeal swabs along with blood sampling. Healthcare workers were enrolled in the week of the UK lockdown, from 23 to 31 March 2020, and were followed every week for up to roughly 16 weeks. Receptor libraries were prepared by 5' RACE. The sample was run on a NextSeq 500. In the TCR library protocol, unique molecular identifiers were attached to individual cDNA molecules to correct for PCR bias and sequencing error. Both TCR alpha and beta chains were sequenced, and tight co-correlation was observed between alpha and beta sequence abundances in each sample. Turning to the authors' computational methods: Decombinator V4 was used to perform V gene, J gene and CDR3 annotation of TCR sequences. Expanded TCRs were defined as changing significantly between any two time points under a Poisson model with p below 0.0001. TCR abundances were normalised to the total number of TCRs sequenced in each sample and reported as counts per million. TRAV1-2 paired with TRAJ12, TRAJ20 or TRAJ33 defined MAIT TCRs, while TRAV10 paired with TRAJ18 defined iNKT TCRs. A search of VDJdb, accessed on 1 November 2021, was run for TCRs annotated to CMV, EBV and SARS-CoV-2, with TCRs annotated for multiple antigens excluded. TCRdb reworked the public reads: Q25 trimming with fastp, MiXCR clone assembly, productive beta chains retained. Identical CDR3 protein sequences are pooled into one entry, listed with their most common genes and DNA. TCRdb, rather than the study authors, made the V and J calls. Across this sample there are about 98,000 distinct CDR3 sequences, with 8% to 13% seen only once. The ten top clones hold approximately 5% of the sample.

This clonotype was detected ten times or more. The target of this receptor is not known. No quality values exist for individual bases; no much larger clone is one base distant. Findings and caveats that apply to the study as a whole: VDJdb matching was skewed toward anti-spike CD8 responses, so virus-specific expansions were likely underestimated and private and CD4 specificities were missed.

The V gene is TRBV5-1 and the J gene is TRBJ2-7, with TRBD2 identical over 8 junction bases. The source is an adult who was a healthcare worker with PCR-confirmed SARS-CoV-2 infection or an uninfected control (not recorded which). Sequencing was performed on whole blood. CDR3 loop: CASSPEVAGSPEQYF. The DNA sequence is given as TGCGCCAGCAGCCCGGAGGTAGCGGGATCACCTGAGCAGTACTTC.